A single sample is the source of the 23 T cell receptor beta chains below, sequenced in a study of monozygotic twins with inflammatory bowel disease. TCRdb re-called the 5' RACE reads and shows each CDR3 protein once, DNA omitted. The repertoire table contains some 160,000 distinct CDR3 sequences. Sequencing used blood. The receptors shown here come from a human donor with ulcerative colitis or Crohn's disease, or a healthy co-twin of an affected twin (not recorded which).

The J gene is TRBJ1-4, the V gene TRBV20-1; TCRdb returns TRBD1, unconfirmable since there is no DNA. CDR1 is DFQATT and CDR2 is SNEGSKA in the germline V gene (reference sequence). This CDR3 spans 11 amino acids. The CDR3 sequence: CSALDREKLFF.

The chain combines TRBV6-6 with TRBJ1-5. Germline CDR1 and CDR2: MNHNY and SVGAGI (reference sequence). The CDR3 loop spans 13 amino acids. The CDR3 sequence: CASSFISAQPQHF.

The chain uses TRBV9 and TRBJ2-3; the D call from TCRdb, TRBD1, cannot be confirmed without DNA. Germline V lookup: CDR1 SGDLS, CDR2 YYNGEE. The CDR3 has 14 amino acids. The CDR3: CASSVMGGQDTQYF.

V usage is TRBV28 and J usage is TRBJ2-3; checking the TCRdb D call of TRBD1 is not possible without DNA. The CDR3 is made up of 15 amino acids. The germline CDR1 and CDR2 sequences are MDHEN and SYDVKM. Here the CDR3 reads CASRSTGTGEDTQYF.

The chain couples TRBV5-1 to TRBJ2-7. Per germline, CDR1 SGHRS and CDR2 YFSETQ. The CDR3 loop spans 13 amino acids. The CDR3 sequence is CASSPRGEDEQYF.

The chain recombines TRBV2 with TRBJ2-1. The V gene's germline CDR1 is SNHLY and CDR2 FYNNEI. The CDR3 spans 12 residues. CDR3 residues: CASRATGNEQFF.

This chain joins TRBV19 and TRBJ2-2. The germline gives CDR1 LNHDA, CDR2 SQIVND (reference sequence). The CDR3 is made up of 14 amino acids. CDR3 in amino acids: CASSPISHRPELFF.

CDR3 sequence reads: CASSPPLAREQYF. The chain has TRBV7-2 and TRBJ2-7; as DNA is missing, the TRBD1 call by TCRdb cannot be tested. Germline V gene data show CDR1 as SGHTA and CDR2 as FQGNSA. This CDR3 region has 13 residues.

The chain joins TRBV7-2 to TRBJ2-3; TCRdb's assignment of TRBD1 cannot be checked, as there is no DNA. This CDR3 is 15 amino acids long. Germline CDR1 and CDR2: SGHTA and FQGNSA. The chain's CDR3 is CASSIRGPNTDTQYF.

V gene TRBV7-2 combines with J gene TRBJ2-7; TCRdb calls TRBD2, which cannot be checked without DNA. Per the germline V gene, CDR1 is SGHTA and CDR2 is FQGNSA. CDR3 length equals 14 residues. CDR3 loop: CASSLARETYEQYF.

CDR3 residues: CASSRRTGTGGDYGYTF. This rearrangement joins TRBV6-1 to TRBJ1-2; the TCRdb call, TRBD1, lacks DNA for checking. The germline gives CDR1 MNHNS, CDR2 SASEGT. The CDR3 length is 17 residues.

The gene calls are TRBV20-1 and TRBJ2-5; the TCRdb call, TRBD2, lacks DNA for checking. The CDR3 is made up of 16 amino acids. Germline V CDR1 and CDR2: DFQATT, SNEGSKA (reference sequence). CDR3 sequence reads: CSARSLLAGGPETQYF.

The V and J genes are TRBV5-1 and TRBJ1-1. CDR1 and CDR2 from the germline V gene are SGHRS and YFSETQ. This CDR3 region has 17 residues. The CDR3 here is CASSLEGPWGEDTEAFF.

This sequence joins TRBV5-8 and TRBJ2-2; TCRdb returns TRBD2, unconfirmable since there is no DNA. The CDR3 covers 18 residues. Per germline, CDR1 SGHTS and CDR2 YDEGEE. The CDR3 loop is CASRLTGDFFANTGELFF.

The CDR3 region is CASSRTDSNTGELFF. The V call is TRBV7-2, the J call TRBJ2-2; absent DNA, TCRdb's TRBD1 call cannot be checked. This CDR3 has 15 residues. CDR1 is SGHTA and CDR2 is FQGNSA in the germline V gene.

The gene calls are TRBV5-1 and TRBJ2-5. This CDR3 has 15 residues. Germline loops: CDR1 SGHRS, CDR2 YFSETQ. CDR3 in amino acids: CASKPQTAYQETQYF.

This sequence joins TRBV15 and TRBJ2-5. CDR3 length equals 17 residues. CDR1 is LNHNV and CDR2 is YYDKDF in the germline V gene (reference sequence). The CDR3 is CATSHLRNVGDQETQYF.

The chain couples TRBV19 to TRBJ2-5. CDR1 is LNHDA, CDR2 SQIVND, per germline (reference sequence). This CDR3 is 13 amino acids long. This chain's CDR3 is CASRGARIETQYF. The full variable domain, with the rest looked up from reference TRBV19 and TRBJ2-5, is DGGITQSPKYLFRKEGQNVTLSCEQNLNHDAMYWYRQDPGQGLRLIYYSQIVNDFQKGDIAEGYSVSREKKESFPLTVTSAQKNPTAFYLCASRGARIETQYFGPGTRLLVL.

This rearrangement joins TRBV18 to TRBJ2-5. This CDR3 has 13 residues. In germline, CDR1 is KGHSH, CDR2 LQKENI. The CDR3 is CASSPSSQETQYF.

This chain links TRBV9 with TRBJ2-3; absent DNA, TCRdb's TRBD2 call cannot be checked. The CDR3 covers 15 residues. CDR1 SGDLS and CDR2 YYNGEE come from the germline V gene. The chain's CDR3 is CASSATSGPTDTQYF.

The CDR3 sequence is CSVWTGGSYEQYF. This chain connects TRBV29-1 to TRBJ2-7; TCRdb gives TRBD1 as the D gene, but with no DNA this cannot be confirmed. The germline V gene encodes CDR1 SQVTM and CDR2 ANQGSEA. This CDR3 is built from 13 residues.

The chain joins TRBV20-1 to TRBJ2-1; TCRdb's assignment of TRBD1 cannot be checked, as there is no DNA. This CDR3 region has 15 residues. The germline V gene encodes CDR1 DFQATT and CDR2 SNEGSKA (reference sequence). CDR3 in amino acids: CSASRGGRGGSEQFF.

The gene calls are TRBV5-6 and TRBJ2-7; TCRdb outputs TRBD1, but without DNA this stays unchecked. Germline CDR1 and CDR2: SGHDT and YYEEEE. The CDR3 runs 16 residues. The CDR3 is CASSSSVDKKTGEQYF.